This T cell receptor (beta chain) was captured by sequencing in a study of cytomegalovirus exposure and HLA in healthy donors. Study results and caveats: The study flagged around 160 TCR beta chains as cytomegalovirus-associated.

Donors were drawn from the approximately 110-subject validation cohort, separate from the roughly 670-subject first cohort. The protocol was immunoSEQ multiplex PCR, while the TCRdb copy is restricted to in-frame clones and leaves out a portion. The sample holds roughly 59,000 clones, about 92% seen once. About this clone: The antigen is not known.

V lost 4 bases and J lost 7; bases outside the gene matches: 17. The CDR3 is made up of 17 amino acids. The germline V gene encodes CDR1 SGHKS and CDR2 YYEKEE (reference sequence). The sequenced material came from PBMCs. The V gene is TRBV5-5, the J gene TRBJ1-2; 9 nucleotides agree with TRBD1. The source of this sequence is a young man in good health and CMV-seropositive. This CDR3 reads CASSKGTGTGSLAGYTF. CDR3 coding DNA: TGTGCCAGCAGCAAGGGGACCGGGACAGGGTCGCTGGCTGGCTACACCTTC.